These T cell receptor beta chains were read from a single sample in a study of tumor and adjacent non-tumor tissue in lung cancer. MiXCR, applied by TCRdb to the multiplex PCR reads, yields one record per CDR3 protein. The sample has more than 85,000 distinct CDR3 sequences, 84% seen once; the top ten hold about 22%. The sequenced material came from lung tumor tissue. The receptors were sampled from a man between 65 and 80 years old with non-small cell lung cancer. CDR3s include the opening cysteine and the closing phenylalanine or tryptophan. The D gene is left open where the match is weak. Only part of the rows carry a size: once, few, many, or a class if the clone is expanded.

d_call j_call v_call clone_size cdr3_aa cdr3_nt
NA TRBJ1-6 TRBV6-5 NA CVSSYSDGKNSPIHF TGTGTCAGCAGTTATTCCGACGGTAAAAATTCACCCATCCACTTC
TRBD2 TRBJ2-7 TRBV6-5 NA CASSRDRRGVCEQYF TGTGCCAGCAGTCGAGATAGACGGGGGGTCTGCGAGCAGTACTTC
NA TRBJ1-6 TRBV6-5 few CASKSPGSPLHF TGTGCCAGCAAGTCGCCGGGATCACCCCTCCACTTT
TRBD2 TRBJ2-7 TRBV4-1 NA CASSRTLAGKGDGQYF TGCGCCAGCAGCCGGACACTAGCGGGAAAGGGGGATGGGCAGTACTTC
NA TRBJ1-2 TRBV20-1 NA CNAKGGAYPF TGCAATGCTAAAGGTGGTGCCTACCCCTTC
NA TRBJ2-7 TRBV11-2 once CVSTQWTEREPYF TGTGTCAGCACGCAATGGACCGAGCGCGAGCCGTACTTC
NA TRBJ2-3 TRBV11-3 NA CASSSAPQDFTDTQFF TGTGCAAGCAGCTCGGCCCCCCAGGATTTCACAGATACGCAATTTTTT
NA TRBJ1-6 TRBV14 once CVSSQTVSGYDSPLHF TGTGTCAGCAGCCAAACGGTCAGTGGTTACGATTCACCCCTCCACTTT
NA TRBJ1-3 TRBV4-1 NA CASSQPSEIGNTIYF TGCGCCAGCAGCCAACCCTCAGAGATTGGAAACACCATATATTTT
TRBD2 TRBJ2-7 TRBV6-1 once CASSELAGGPSTAEDQYF TGTGCCAGCAGTGAACTAGCGGGAGGCCCCTCGACGGCTGAAGATCAGTACTTC